This T cell receptor beta chain was captured by sequencing in a study of blood T cells in healthy people across ages. Trimming pared 3 bases from V and 0 bases from J, leaving 8 bases between. The CDR3 is 13 residues long. CDR1 and CDR2 (germline): SQVTM, ANQGSEA. Donors ranged from roughly 6 to 90 years old and were healthy Caucasians in Russia. Next came a second PCR, run for about 7 to 12 cycles, which used a sample-barcoded 5' primer along with a J-beta primer mix. TCRdb ran MiXCR on the 5' RACE reads and lists one entry per CDR3 protein. This table holds 1.4 million or so distinct CDR3 sequences, approximately 39% found once. This clonotype was picked up a small number of times.

Sequenced input: blood. The receptor was derived from a woman aged 18-29 years in good health. The chain is built from TRBV29-1 and TRBJ1-1, with a tentative D call TRBD1 (5 bases). CDR3 in DNA: TGCAGCGTTGACCAGGGAATGAACACTGAAGCTTTCTTT. Translating it yields CSVDQGMNTEAFF.